The clone carrying this TCR beta chain showed up just a few times. This sample was included in a study of blood T cells in healthy people across ages. The CDR3 contains 14 residues. In germline, CDR1 is SGDLS, CDR2 YYNGEE. Trimming left V 3 bases short and J 8 bases short, with 17 bases between. Next came a second PCR, run for roughly 6 to 11 cycles, which used a sample-barcoded 5' primer along with a J-beta primer mix. TCRdb redid the calling of the 5' RACE reads with MiXCR, one entry per CDR3 protein. The data show some 1.5 million distinct CDR3 sequences, roughly 28% seen once. The chain joins TRBV9 to TRBJ1-2; D gene unclear. The sequence derives from a woman aged 30 to 39 in good health. Sequencing input: blood. In DNA form, the CDR3 reads TGTGCCAGCAGCGCTTCCCGGGCCCTTGAGGGCTACACCTTC. Its protein product is CASSASRALEGYTF.